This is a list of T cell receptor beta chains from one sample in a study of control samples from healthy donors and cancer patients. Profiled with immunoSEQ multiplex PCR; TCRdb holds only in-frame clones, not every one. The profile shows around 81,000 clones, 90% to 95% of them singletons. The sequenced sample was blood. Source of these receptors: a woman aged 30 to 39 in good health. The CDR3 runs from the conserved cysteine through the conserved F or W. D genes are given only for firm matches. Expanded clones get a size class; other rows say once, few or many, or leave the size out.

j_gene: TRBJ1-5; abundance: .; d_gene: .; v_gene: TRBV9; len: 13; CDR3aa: CASSLTLGQPQHF; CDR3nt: TGTGCCAGCAGCCTAACTCTGGGGCAGCCCCAGCATTTT
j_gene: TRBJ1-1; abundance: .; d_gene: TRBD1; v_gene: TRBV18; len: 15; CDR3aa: CASSPSTGVNTEAFF; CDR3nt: TGTGCCAGCTCACCTTCGACAGGGGTTAACACTGAAGCTTTCTTT
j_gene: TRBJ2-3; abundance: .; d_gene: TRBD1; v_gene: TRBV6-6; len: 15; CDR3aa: CASSYPDRESDTQYF; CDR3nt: TGTGCCAGCAGTTACCCGGACAGGGAGTCAGATACGCAGTATTTT
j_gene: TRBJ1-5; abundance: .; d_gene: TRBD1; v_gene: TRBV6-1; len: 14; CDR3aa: CASSDNRGLQPQHF; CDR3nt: TGTGCCAGCAGTGACAACAGGGGGCTGCAGCCCCAGCATTTT
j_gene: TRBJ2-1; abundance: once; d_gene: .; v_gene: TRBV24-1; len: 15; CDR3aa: CATSDPTDPFNEQFF; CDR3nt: TGTGCCACCAGTGACCCGACCGACCCTTTTAATGAGCAGTTCTTC
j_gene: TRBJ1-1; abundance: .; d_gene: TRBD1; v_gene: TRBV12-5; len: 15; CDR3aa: CASGLVSQGVGEAFF; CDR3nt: TGTGCTAGTGGTTTGGTCTCCCAGGGGGTTGGTGAAGCTTTCTTT
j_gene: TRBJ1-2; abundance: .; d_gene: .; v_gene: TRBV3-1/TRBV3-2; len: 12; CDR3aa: CASSPGSYGYTF; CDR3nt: TGTGCCAGCAGCCCAGGGTCCTATGGCTACACCTTC
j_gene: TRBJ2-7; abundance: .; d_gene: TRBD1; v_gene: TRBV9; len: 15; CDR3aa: CASSGRDSPVYEQYF; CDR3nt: TGTGCCAGCAGCGGAAGGGACAGTCCCGTCTACGAGCAGTACTTC
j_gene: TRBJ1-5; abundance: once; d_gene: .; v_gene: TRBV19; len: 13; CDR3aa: CASSRQDNQPQHF; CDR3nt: TGTGCCAGTAGTAGGCAGGACAATCAGCCCCAGCATTTT
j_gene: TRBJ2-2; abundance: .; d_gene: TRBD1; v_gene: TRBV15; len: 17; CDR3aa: CATSRQTGGAYTGELFF; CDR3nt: TGTGCCACCAGCAGACAGACAGGGGGCGCGTACACCGGGGAGCTGTTTTTT
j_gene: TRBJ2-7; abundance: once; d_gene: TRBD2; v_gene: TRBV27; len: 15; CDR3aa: CASSLMAGGPYEQYF; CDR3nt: TGTGCCAGCAGTTTAATGGCGGGAGGGCCCTACGAGCAGTACTTC
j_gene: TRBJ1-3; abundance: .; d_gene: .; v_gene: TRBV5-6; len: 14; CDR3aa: CASRKTGPGNTIYF; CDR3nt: TGTGCCAGCAGAAAGACAGGTCCTGGAAACACCATATATTTT
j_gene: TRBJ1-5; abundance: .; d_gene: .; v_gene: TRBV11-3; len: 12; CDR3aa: CASSLGDQPQHF; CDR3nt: TGTGCCAGCAGCTTAGGGGATCAGCCCCAGCATTTT
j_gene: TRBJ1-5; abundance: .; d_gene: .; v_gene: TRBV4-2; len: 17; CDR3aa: CASSQVQRTSRNQPQHF; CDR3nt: TGTGCCAGCAGCCAAGTGCAGAGAACTTCACGGAATCAGCCCCAGCATTTT
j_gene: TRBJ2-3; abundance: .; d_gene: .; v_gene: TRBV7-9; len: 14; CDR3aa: CASSLEGTARAQYF; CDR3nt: TGTGCCAGCAGCTTAGAAGGGACCGCGAGGGCGCAGTATTTT
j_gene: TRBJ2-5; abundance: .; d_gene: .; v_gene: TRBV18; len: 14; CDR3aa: CASSPGLLQETQYF; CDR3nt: TGTGCCAGCTCCCCGGGACTCCTACAAGAGACCCAGTACTTC
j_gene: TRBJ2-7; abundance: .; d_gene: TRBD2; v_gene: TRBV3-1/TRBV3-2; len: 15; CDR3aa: CASSQEQREVYEQYF; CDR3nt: TGTGCCAGCAGCCAAGAGCAGCGGGAGGTCTACGAGCAGTACTTC
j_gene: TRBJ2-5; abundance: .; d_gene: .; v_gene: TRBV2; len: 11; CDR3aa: CASVGGETQYF; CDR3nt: TGTGCCAGCGTGGGGGGAGAGACCCAGTACTTC
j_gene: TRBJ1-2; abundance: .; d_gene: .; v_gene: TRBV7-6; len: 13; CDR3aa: CASSFTANYGYTF; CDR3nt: TGTGCCAGCAGCTTTACAGCAAACTATGGCTACACCTTC
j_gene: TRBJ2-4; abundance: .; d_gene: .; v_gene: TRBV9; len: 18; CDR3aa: CASSVSPLGWGAKNIQYF; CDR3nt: TGTGCCAGCAGCGTGAGTCCTTTAGGTTGGGGAGCCAAAAACATTCAGTACTTC
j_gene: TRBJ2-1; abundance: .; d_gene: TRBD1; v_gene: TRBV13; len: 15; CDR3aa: CASSLWDRGRDEQFF; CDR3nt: TGTGCCAGCAGCTTATGGGACAGGGGGAGAGATGAGCAGTTCTTC
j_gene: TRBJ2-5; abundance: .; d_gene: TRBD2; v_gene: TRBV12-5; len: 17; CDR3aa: CASGLDLGGLAGETQYF; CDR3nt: TGTGCTAGTGGTTTAGACCTGGGGGGACTAGCGGGAGAGACCCAGTACTTC
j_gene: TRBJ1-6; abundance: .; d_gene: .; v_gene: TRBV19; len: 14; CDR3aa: CASRRGHLNSPLHF; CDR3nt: TGTGCCAGTAGAAGGGGACACTTGAATTCACCCCTCCACTTT
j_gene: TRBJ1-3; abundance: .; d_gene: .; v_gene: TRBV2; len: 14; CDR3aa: CASSEGVSGNTIYF; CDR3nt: TGTGCCAGCAGTGAAGGTGTAAGTGGAAACACCATATATTTT
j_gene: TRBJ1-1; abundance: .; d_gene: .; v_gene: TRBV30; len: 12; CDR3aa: CAWSAVRTEAFF; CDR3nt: TGTGCCTGGAGTGCAGTGCGCACTGAAGCTTTCTTT
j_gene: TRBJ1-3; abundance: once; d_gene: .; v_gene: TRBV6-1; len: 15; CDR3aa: CASSEGRRVGNTIYF; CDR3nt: TGTGCCAGCAGTGAAGGGCGGAGGGTTGGAAACACCATATATTTT
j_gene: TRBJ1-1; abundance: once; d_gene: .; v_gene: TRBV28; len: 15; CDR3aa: CASSPTRVGNTEAFF; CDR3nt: TGTGCCAGCAGTCCGACTCGGGTTGGGAACACTGAAGCTTTCTTT
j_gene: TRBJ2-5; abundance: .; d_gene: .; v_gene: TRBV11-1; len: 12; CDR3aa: CASSLYQETQYF; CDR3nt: TGTGCCAGCAGCTTATACCAAGAGACCCAGTACTTC
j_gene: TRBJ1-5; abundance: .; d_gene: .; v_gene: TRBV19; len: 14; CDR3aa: CASTQGGSNQPQHF; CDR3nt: TGTGCCAGTACCCAGGGAGGTAGCAATCAGCCCCAGCATTTT
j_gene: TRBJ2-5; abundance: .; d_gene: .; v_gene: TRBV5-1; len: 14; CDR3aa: CASSSLKYQETQYF; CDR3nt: TGCGCCAGCAGCTCTCTGAAGTACCAAGAGACCCAGTACTTC
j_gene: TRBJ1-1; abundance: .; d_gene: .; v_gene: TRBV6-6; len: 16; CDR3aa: CASSSSPALMNTEAFF; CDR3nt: TGTGCCAGCAGTTCCTCTCCAGCACTAATGAACACTGAAGCTTTCTTT
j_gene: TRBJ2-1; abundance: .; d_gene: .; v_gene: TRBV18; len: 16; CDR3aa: CASSPKTPLYYNEQFF; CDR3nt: TGTGCCAGCTCTCCCAAGACACCACTCTATTACAATGAGCAGTTCTTC
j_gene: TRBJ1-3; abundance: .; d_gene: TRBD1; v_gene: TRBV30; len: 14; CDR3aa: CASNRDSSGNTIYF; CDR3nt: TGTGCCTCCAACCGGGACAGCTCTGGAAACACCATATATTTT
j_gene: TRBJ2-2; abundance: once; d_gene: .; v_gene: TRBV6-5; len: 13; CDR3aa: CASRVLHTGELFF; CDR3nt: TGTGCCAGCAGAGTGCTTCACACCGGGGAGCTGTTTTTT
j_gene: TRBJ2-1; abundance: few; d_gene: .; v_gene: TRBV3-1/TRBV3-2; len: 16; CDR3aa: CASSQEWGESYNEQFF; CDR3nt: TGTGCCAGCAGCCAAGAGTGGGGGGAATCCTACAATGAGCAGTTCTTC
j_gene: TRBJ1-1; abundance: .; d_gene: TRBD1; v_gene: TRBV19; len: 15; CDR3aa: CASSIQAGGNTEAFF; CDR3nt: TGTGCCAGTAGTATCCAGGCAGGGGGAAACACTGAAGCTTTCTTT
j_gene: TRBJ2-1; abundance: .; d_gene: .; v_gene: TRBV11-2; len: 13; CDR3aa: CASSSTSWDEQFF; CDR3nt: TGTGCCAGCAGCTCCACCTCTTGGGATGAGCAGTTCTTC
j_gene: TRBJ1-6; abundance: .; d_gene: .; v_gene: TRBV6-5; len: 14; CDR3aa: CASNTGQSGSPLHF; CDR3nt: TGTGCCAGCAATACCGGACAGAGTGGATCACCCCTCCACTTT
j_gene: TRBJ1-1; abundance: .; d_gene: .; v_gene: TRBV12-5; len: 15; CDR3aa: CASGLVPGARTEAFF; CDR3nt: TGTGCTAGTGGTTTGGTACCGGGGGCTAGGACTGAAGCTTTCTTT
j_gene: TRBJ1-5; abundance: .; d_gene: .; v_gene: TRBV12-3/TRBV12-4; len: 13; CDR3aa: CASSNLRNQPQHF; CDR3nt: TGTGCCAGCAGTAATCTTCGCAATCAGCCCCAGCATTTT
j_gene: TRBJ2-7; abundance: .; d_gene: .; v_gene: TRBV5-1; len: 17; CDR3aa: CASSWPRQKLGLYEQYF; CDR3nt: TGCGCCAGCAGCTGGCCTCGACAAAAACTTGGACTATACGAGCAGTACTTC
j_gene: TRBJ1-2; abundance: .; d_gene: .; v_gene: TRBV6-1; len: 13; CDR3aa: CASSEDSYYGYTF; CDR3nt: TGTGCCAGCAGTGAAGACTCATACTATGGCTACACCTTC
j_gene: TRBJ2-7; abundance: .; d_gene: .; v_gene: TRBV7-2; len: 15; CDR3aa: CASSRNPTGTYEQYF; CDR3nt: TGTGCCAGCAGCAGAAACCCCACCGGAACCTACGAGCAGTACTTC
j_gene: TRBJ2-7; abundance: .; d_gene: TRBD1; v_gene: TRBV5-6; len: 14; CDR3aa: CASSLYTGGYEQYF; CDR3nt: TGTGCCAGCAGCTTGTATACAGGGGGCTACGAGCAGTACTTC
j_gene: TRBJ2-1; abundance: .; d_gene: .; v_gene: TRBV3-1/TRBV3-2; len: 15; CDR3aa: CASSQGWGAGNEQFF; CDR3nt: TGTGCCAGCAGCCAAGGATGGGGGGCTGGCAATGAGCAGTTCTTC
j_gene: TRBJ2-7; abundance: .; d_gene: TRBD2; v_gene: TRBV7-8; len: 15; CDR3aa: CASSLLGGRLYEQYF; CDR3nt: TGTGCCAGCAGCTTATTGGGCGGGAGGTTATACGAGCAGTACTTC
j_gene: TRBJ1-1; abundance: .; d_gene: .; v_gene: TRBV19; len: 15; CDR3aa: CASSIYDRLNTEAFF; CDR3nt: TGTGCCAGTAGTATCTATGACCGATTGAACACTGAAGCTTTCTTT
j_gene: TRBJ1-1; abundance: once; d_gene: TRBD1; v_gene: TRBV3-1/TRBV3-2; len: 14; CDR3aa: CASSSGTGGTEAFF; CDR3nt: TGTGCCAGCAGCTCCGGGACAGGGGGGACTGAAGCTTTCTTT
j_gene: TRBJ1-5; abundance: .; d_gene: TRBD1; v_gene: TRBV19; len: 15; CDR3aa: CASSLDRARNQPQHF; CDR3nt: TGTGCCAGTAGTTTGGACAGGGCAAGGAATCAGCCCCAGCATTTT
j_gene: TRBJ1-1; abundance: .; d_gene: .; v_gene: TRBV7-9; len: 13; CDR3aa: CASSLEFLTEAFF; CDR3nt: TGTGCCAGCAGCTTAGAATTCCTCACTGAAGCTTTCTTT
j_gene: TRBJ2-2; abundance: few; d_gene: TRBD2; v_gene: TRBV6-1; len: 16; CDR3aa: CASSGLAGANTGELFF; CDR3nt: TGTGCCAGCAGTGGACTAGCGGGAGCGAACACCGGGGAGCTGTTTTTT
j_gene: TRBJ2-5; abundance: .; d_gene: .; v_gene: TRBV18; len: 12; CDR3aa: CASSERVETQYF; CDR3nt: TGTGCCAGCTCAGAGAGGGTTGAGACCCAGTACTTC
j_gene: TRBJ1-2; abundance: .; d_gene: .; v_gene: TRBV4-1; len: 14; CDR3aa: CASSQAGYGYGYTF; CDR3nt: TGCGCCAGCAGCCAAGCCGGCTACGGCTATGGCTACACCTTC
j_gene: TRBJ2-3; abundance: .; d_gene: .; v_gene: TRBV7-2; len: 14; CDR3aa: CASSLGQYTDTQYF; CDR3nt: TGTGCCAGCAGCTTAGGGCAATACACAGATACGCAGTATTTT